This TCR beta chain was retrieved from a study of OX40 agonist ivuxolimab in advanced cancers. Background on the study: Patients received ivuxolimab, an agonistic anti-OX40 (CD134) antibody.

Of note for this clone: Its antigen is undetermined.

The V segment lost 3 bases and the J segment 3 bases; nucleotides outside the gene matches: 15. Germline CDR1 SGHAT, CDR2 FQNNGV. CDR3 size: 18 residues. Assay: immunoSEQ multiplex PCR; the TCRdb copy retains only in-frame clones and omits some. This table holds about 34,000 clones, about 90% found once. Study results and caveats: Circulating CD4+ and CD8+ T cells showed clonal expansion by week 6 at 0.1 to 3.0 mg/kg. Also present in some nonresponders was a low level of normalized T-cell clonal expansion.

On cycle 4 day 1 and cycle 7 day 1, as well as at baseline, blood was sampled. This sequence originates from an adult with an advanced solid tumor such as melanoma, head and neck, liver or kidney cancer. The J gene is TRBJ1-2, the V gene TRBV11-2; TRBD1 matches at 8 bases. The material sequenced was CD4+ or CD8+ T cells sorted from blood, taken in a trial of the OX40 agonist ivuxolimab. In DNA form, the CDR3 reads TGTGCCAGCAGCTTGAGTATTGGGCTGGACAGGGCTGACTATGGCTACACCTTC. The encoded protein is CASSLSIGLDRADYGYTF.